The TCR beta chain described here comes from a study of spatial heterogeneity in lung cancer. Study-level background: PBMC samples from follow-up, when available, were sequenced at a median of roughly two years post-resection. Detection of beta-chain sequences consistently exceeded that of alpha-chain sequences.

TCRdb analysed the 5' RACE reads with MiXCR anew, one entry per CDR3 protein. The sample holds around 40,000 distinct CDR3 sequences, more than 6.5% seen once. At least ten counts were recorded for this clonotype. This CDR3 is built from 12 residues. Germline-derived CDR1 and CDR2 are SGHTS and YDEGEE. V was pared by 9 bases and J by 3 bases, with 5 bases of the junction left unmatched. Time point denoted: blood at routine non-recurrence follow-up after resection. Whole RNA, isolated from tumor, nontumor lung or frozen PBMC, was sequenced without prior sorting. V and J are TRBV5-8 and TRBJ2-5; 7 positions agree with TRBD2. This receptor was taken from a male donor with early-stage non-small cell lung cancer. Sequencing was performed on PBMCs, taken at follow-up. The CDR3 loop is CATFRGEETQYF. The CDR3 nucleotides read TGTGCCACCTTCCGGGGGGAAGAGACCCAGTACTTC. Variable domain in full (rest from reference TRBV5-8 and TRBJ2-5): EAGVTQSPTHLIKTRGQQATLRCSPISGHTSVYWYQQALGLGLQFLLWYDEGEERNRGNFPPRFSGRQFPNYSSELNVNALELEDSALYLCATFRGEETQYFGPGTRLLVL.